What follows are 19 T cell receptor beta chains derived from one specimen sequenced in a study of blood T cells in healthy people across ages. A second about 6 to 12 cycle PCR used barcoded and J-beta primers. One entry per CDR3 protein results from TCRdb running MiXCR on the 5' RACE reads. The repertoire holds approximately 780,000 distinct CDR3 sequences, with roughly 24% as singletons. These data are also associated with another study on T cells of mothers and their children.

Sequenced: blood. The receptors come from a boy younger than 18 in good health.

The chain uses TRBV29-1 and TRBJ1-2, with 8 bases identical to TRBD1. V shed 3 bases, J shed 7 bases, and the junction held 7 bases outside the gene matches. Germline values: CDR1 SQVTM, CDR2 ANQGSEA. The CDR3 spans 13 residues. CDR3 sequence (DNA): TGCAGCGTTGATGTCGGACAGGGCGGTGGCTACACCTTC. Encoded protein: CSVDVGQGGGYTF.

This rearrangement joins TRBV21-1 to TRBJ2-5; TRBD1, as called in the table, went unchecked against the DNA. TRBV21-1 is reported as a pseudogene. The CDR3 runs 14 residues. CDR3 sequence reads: CAPPGRGPKETQYF. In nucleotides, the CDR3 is TGTGCCCCCCCCGGGCGGGGGCCGAAAGAGACCCAGTACTTC.

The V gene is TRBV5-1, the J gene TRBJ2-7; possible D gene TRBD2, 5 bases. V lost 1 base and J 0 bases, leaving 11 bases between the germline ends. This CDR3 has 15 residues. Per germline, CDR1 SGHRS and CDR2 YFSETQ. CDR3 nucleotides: TGCGCCAGCAGCTTGTCCGGACTTCACTCCTACGAGCAGTACTTC. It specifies CASSLSGLHSYEQYF.

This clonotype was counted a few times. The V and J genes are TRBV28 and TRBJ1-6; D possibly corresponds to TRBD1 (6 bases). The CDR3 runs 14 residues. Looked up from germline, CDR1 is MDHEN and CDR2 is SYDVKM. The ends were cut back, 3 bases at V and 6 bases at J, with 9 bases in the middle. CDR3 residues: CASSFGGANSPLHF. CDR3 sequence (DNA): TGTGCCAGCAGTTTCGGGGGGGCTAATTCACCCCTCCACTTT. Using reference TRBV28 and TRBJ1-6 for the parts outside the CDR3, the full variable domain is DVKVTQSSRYLVKRTGEKVFLECVQDMDHENMFWYRQDPGLGLRLIYFSYDVKMKEKGDIPEGYSVSREKKERFSLILESASTNQTSMYLCASSFGGANSPLHFGNGTRLTVT.

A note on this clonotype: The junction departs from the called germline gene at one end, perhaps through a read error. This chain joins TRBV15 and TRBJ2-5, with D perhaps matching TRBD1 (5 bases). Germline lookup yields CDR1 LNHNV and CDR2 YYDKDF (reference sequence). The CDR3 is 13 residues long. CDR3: CATCRDTGETQYF. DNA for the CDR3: TGTGCCACCTGCAGAGATACAGGAGAGACCCAGTACTTC.

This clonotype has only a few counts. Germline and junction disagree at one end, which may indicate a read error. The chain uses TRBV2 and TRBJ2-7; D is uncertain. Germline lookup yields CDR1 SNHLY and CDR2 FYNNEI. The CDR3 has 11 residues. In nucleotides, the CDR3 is TGTGCCAGCAGTGACCCCTACGAGCAGTGCTTC. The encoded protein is CASSDPYEQCF.

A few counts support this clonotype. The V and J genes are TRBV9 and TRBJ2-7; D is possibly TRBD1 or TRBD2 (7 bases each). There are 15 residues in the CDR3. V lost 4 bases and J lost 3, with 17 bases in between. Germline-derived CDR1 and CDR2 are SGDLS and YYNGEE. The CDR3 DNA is TGTGCCAGCAGCCTTGCAGGGGGGGGCCTCTACGAGCAGTACTTC. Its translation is CASSLAGGGLYEQYF. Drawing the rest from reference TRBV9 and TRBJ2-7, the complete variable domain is DSGVTQTPKHLITATGQRVTLRCSPRSGDLSVYWYQQSLDQGLQFLIQYYNGEERAKGNILERFSAQQFPDLHSELNLSSLELGDSALYFCASSLAGGGLYEQYFGPGTRLTVT.

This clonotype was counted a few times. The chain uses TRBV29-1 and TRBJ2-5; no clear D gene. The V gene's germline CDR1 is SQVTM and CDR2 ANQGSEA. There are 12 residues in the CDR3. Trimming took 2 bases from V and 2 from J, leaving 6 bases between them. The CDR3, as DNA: TGCAGCGTTGAAAGGCAGCAAGAGACCCAGTACTTC. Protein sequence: CSVERQQETQYF.

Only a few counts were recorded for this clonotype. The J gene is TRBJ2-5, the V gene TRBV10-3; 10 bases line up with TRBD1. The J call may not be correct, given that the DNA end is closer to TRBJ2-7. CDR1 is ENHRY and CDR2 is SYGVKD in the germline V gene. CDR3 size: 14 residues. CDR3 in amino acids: CAISESGTGDEQYF. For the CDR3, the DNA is TGTGCCATCAGTGAGTCCGGGACAGGGGACGAGCAGTACTTC.

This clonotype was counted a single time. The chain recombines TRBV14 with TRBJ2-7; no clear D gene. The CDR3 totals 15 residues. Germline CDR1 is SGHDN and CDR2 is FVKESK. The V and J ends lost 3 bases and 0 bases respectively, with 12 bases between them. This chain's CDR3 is CASSHLDRSSYEQYF. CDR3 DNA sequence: TGTGCCAGCAGCCATCTCGACCGCAGCTCCTACGAGCAGTACTTC.

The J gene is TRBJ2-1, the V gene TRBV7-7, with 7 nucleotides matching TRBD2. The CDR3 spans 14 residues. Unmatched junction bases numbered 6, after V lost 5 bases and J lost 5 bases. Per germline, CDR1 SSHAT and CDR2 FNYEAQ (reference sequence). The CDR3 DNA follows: TGTGCCAGCAGCCGCAGCGGGGATAACAATGAGCAGTTCTTC. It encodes CASSRSGDNNEQFF.

The CDR3 protein is CSASTAEGLYEQFF. CDR3 nucleotides: TGCAGTGCTAGTACTGCGGAGGGGCTCTATGAGCAGTTCTTC. The V and J genes are TRBV20-1 and TRBJ2-5; a possible D gene is TRBD2 (6 bases). The DNA end favors TRBJ2-1, so the J call may be wrong. The V gene's germline CDR1 is DFQATT and CDR2 SNEGSKA (reference sequence). The CDR3 is 14 residues long.

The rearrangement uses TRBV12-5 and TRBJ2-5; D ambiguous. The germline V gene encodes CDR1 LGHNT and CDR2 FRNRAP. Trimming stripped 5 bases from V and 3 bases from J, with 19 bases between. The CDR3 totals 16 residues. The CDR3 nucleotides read TGTGCTAGTGGTCCCACCTTGGCTATTCGAGAAGAGACCCAGTACTTC. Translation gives CASGPTLAIREETQYF.

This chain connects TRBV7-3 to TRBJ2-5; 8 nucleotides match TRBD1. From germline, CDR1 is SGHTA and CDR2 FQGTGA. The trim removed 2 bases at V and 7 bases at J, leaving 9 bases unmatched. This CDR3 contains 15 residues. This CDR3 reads CASSLEAGGYGTQYF. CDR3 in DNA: TGTGCCAGCAGCTTAGAGGCAGGGGGCTACGGGACCCAGTACTTC.

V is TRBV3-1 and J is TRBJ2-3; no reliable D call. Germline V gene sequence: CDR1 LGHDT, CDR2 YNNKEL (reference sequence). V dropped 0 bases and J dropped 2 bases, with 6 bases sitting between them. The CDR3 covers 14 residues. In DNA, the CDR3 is TGTGCCAGCAGCCAAGACAGCATCACAGATACGCAGTATTTT. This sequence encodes CASSQDSITDTQYF.

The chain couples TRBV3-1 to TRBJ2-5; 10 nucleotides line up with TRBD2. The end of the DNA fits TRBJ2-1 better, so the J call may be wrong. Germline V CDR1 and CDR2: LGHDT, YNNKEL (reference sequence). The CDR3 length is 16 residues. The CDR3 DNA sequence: TGTGCCAGCAGCCAAGACCTAGCGGGGGTAGGCAATGAGCAGTTCTTC. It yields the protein CASSQDLAGVGNEQFF.

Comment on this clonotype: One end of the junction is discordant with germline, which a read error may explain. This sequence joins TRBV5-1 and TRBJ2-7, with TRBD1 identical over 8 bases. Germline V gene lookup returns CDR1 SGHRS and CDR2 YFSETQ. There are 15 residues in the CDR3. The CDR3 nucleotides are TGCGTCAGCAGCTTGGGGGGACAGGCCTCCTACGAGCAGTACTTC. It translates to CVSSLGGQASYEQYF.

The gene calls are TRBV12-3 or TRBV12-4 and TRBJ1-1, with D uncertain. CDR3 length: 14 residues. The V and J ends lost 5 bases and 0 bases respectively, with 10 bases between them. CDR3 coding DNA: TGTGCCAGCAGTATAGGACTATTGAACACTGAAGCTTTCTTT. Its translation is CASSIGLLNTEAFF.

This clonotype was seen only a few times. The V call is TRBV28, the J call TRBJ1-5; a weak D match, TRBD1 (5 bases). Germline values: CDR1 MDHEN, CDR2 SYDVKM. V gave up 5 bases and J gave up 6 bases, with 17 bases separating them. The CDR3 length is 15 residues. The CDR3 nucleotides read TGTGCCAGCAGTGACCCGGGACGGAGTTTTCAGCCCCAGCATTTT. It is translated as CASSDPGRSFQPQHF.